The 24 T cell receptor beta chains below all came from one sample that was sequenced in a study of PD-L1 blockade in urothelial cancer. The repertoire was sequenced with immunoSEQ multiplex PCR; TCRdb's copy has only in-frame clones and lacks some. The table records some 76,000 clones, roughly nine tenths of them present only once. The specimen comprised PBMCs, sampled around atezolizumab (anti-PD-L1) treatment. The receptors shown here come from a man aged 60 to 75 with urothelial cancer.

This sequence joins TRBV6-1 and TRBJ2-1; 10 positions agree with TRBD2. CDR1 and CDR2 from the germline V gene are MNHNS and SASEGT. The junction had 13 bases not matched to a gene; V was cut back by 11 bases and J by 6 bases. CDR3 length: 15 amino acids. The CDR3 reads CAGDAKREGGNEQFF. The CDR3 DNA reads TGTGCCGGAGACGCGAAGCGGGAGGGCGGCAATGAGCAGTTCTTC.

The genes are TRBV6-5 and TRBJ1-2; TRBD1 aligns across 9 bases. The V and J ends lost 6 bases and 4 bases, in that order; junction bases with no gene match: 6. The CDR3 is 14 amino acids. Germline V gives CDR1 MNHEY, CDR2 SVGAGI. The CDR3 protein is CASSRDRDLYGYTF. DNA for the CDR3: TGTGCCAGCAGCCGGGACAGGGACCTCTATGGCTACACCTTC.

The chain employs TRBV29-1 and TRBJ2-7; 10 bases are a match to TRBD2. Germline lookup yields CDR1 SQVTM and CDR2 ANQGSEA. The CDR3 totals 13 residues. Unmatched junction bases numbered 3, after V lost 4 bases and J lost 3 bases. The CDR3 protein is CSVVSSGSYEQYF. The CDR3 DNA reads as TGCAGCGTTGTCTCTAGCGGGAGCTACGAGCAGTACTTC.

This sequence joins TRBV9 and TRBJ2-1, with 9 bases that match TRBD1. From germline, CDR1 is SGDLS and CDR2 YYNGEE. The CDR3 contains 13 residues. The V segment lost 0 bases and the J segment 15 bases; nucleotides outside the gene matches: 7. The CDR3 coding sequence is TGTGCCAGCAGCGTAGTAAAAGGACAGGGGACGTTCTTC. Translation: CASSVVKGQGTFF.

The chain is built from TRBV7-6 and TRBJ2-1; 8 nucleotides agree with TRBD2. Per germline, CDR1 SGHVS and CDR2 FNYEAQ. This CDR3 spans 15 amino acids. J gave up 10 bases and V 5 bases, and 13 bases lay outside the gene matches. Here the CDR3 reads CASSPGGVPSGEQFF. Here the CDR3 DNA reads TGTGCCAGCAGCCCCGGGGGGGTTCCGTCGGGCGAGCAGTTCTTC.

This chain connects TRBV11-1 to TRBJ2-3, with a weak D call TRBD1 (6 bases). The germline V gene encodes CDR1 SGHAT and CDR2 FQDESV (reference sequence). V lost 5 bases and J lost 0, with 12 bases in between. The CDR3 runs 15 residues. Here the CDR3 DNA reads TGTGCCAGCAGCAAACCCGGGACAAGCACAGATACGCAGTATTTT. The encoded protein is CASSKPGTSTDTQYF. Combining the CDR3 with reference TRBV11-1 and TRBJ2-3 gives the whole variable domain EAEVAQSPRYKITEKSQAVAFWCDPISGHATLYWYRQILGQGPELLVQFQDESVVDDSQLPKDRFSAERLKGVDSTLKIQPAELGDSAMYLCASSKPGTSTDTQYFGPGTRLTVL.

The J gene is TRBJ1-2, the V gene TRBV7-9, with TRBD1 matching 10 bases. In germline, CDR1 is SEHNR, CDR2 FQNEAQ (reference sequence). With V trimmed by 5 bases and J by 4 bases, 4 bases remained unmatched. The CDR3 is 14 residues long. CDR3 sequence: CASSDGTGVYGYTF. The CDR3 region has the DNA TGTGCCAGCAGCGATGGGACAGGGGTCTATGGCTACACCTTC.

The V gene is TRBV7-6, the J gene TRBJ1-1, with TRBD1 as a possible D gene (6 bases). This CDR3 region has 17 residues. Germline V gene lookup returns CDR1 SGHVS and CDR2 FNYEAQ. Trimming left V 1 base short and J 4 bases short, with 19 bases between. As DNA, the CDR3 is TGTGCCAGCAGCTTAGATGGGGCTACAGGGCTGGGCACTGAAGCTTTCTTT. This encodes CASSLDGATGLGTEAFF.

The CDR3 sequence is CASSLAVGRAGDEAFF. The CDR3 nucleotides are TGCGCCAGCAGCTTGGCCGTAGGGAGAGCGGGTGATGAAGCTTTCTTT. The rearrangement links TRBV5-1 to TRBJ1-1; D not resolved. Per germline, CDR1 SGHRS and CDR2 YFSETQ. Deletions cut 0 bases from V and 7 bases from J, with 19 bases between. The CDR3 has 16 amino acids.

The chain is built from TRBV19 and TRBJ1-5; possible D gene TRBD1, 5 bases. Germline loops: CDR1 LNHDA, CDR2 SQIVND (reference sequence). V dropped 5 bases and J dropped 0 bases, with 8 bases sitting between them. This CDR3 has 14 amino acids. CDR3 in DNA: TGTGCCAGTAGTCCAGGGTATAGCAATCAGCCCCAGCATTTT. It codes for CASSPGYSNQPQHF.

CDR3 DNA: TGCGCCAGCAGCTTTGGCCAAGACAATGAGCAGTTCTTC. It translates to CASSFGQDNEQFF. The rearrangement joins TRBV5-1 to TRBJ2-1; no firm D call. Germline CDR1 and CDR2: SGHRS and YFSETQ. The CDR3 totals 13 residues. Between the trimmed V and J ends, which lost 2 bases and 5 bases, there was a span of 8 bases.

The V gene is TRBV19, the J gene TRBJ1-2; D remains ambiguous. This CDR3 is 14 amino acids long. The V end was cut by 0 bases, the J end by 2 bases, with 7 bases between. Germline loops: CDR1 LNHDA, CDR2 SQIVND (reference sequence). The CDR3 reads CASSIEAGNYGYTF. The CDR3 nucleotides read TGTGCCAGTAGTATAGAAGCCGGGAACTATGGCTACACCTTC. Full variable domain (missing parts from reference TRBV19 and TRBJ1-2): DGGITQSPKYLFRKEGQNVTLSCEQNLNHDAMYWYRQDPGQGLRLIYYSQIVNDFQKGDIAEGYSVSREKKESFPLTVTSAQKNPTAFYLCASSIEAGNYGYTFGSGTRLTVV.

The chain employs TRBV30 and TRBJ1-4, with 12 bases that match TRBD1. Germline CDR1 is GTSNPN and CDR2 is SVGIG (reference sequence). The CDR3 totals 14 residues. J gave up 8 bases and V 5 bases, and 6 bases lay outside the gene matches. The CDR3 loop is CAWGTGGAGEKLFF. The CDR3, as DNA: TGTGCCTGGGGGACAGGGGGCGCAGGGGAAAAACTGTTTTTT. Variable domain in full (rest from reference TRBV30 and TRBJ1-4): SQTIHQWPATLVQPVGSPLSLECTVEGTSNPNLYWYRQAAGRGLQLLFYSVGIGQISSEVPQNLSASRPQDRQFILSSKKLLLSDSGFYLCAWGTGGAGEKLFFGSGTQLSVL.

The chain has TRBV4-1 and TRBJ2-3, with 9 bases lining up with TRBD2. The germline CDR1 and CDR2 sequences are MGHRA and YSYEKL. V lost 4 bases and J lost 2; bases outside the gene matches: 19. This CDR3 spans 20 amino acids. This CDR3 reads CASSPKGGLPAGGLTDTQYF. The CDR3 DNA is TGCGCCAGCAGCCCCAAGGGTGGATTGCCGGCGGGGGGGCTCACAGATACGCAGTATTTT.

CDR3 nucleotides: TGTGCCACCAGCAGGAGGACTAGCGAGCAGTTCTTC. This gives the protein CATSRRTSEQFF. V gene TRBV15 combines with J gene TRBJ2-1, with 8 bases lining up with TRBD2. The CDR3 is 12 amino acids. The J segment lost 10 bases and the V segment lost 3 bases, leaving 2 bases of the junction unmatched. CDR1 LNHNV and CDR2 YYDKDF come from the germline V gene (reference sequence).

CDR3 sequence (DNA): TGTGCCAGCAGTCTTAGCGGGGGACCCCATGGAAGAGCCGAGCAGTACTTC. This gives the protein CASSLSGGPHGRAEQYF. The genes are TRBV5-6 and TRBJ2-7; 9 bases agree with TRBD2. V lost 5 bases, J lost 6 bases, and 18 bases stayed unmatched. This CDR3 is 17 amino acids long. Germline V gene lookup returns CDR1 SGHDT and CDR2 YYEEEE.

The gene calls are TRBV2 and TRBJ2-7; TRBD2 matches 7 bases. The germline gives CDR1 SNHLY, CDR2 FYNNEI. This CDR3 is built from 12 residues. The V segment lost 8 bases and the J segment 3 bases; nucleotides outside the gene matches: 4. CDR3 loop: CASASGFYEQYF. CDR3 DNA sequence: TGTGCCAGCGCTAGCGGCTTCTACGAGCAGTACTTC.

The chain carries TRBV10-2 and TRBJ2-1, with 9 bases matching TRBD2. Germline CDR1 WSHSY, CDR2 SAAADI. The V segment lost 2 bases and the J segment 3 bases; nucleotides outside the gene matches: 5. CDR3 length: 16 amino acids. The CDR3 DNA sequence: TGCGCCAGCAGTGAGAGACTAGCGGTAATCTACAATGAGCAGTTCTTC. It codes for CASSERLAVIYNEQFF.

The rearrangement joins TRBV28 to TRBJ1-1; TRBD1 is a possible D gene (6 bases). V lost 4 bases and J lost 8, with 11 bases in between. This CDR3 comprises 12 residues. CDR1 is MDHEN, CDR2 SYDVKM, per germline. Here the CDR3 reads CASSSDRLEAFF. The CDR3 DNA sequence: TGTGCCAGCAGTTCCGACAGGCTGGAAGCTTTCTTT.

This chain connects TRBV7-9 to TRBJ1-4; TRBD1 might be the D (5 bases). Trimming left V 1 base short and J 8 bases short, with 11 bases between. Germline V gives CDR1 SEHNR, CDR2 FQNEAQ (reference sequence). CDR3 length: 14 amino acids. CDR3 coding DNA: TGTGCCAGCAGCTTAGATGGGGGGGACGAAAAACTGTTTTTT. It encodes CASSLDGGDEKLFF.

The chain is built from TRBV7-9 and TRBJ2-2; D ambiguous. In germline, CDR1 is SEHNR, CDR2 FQNEAQ (reference sequence). The CDR3 spans 12 residues. V was clipped by 5 bases and J by 8 bases, with 9 bases between them. DNA for the CDR3: TGTGCCAGCAGCCTGGGCGAGGGGGAGCTGTTTTTT. This encodes CASSLGEGELFF.

This chain uses TRBV18 with TRBJ1-1; D perhaps matches TRBD1 (5 bases). Germline-derived CDR1 and CDR2 are KGHSH and LQKENI. Trimming took 0 bases from V and 5 from J, leaving 10 bases between them. The CDR3 is 14 amino acids. CDR3 in amino acids: CASSPPDGGTEAFF. The CDR3 DNA reads TGTGCCAGCTCACCACCGGACGGGGGGACTGAAGCTTTCTTT.

V and J are TRBV19 and TRBJ1-5; TRBD1 is a possible D gene (6 bases). Per the germline V gene, CDR1 is LNHDA and CDR2 is SQIVND (reference sequence). Trimming shortened V by 5 bases and J by 10 bases, and 18 bases separated the two germline ends. The CDR3 has 14 amino acids. The CDR3: CASSAGRGYNPQHF. The DNA of the CDR3 is TGTGCCAGTAGTGCCGGCAGGGGCTATAATCCCCAGCATTTT.

The CDR3 DNA reads TGTGCCAGCGACAGGGGGCAGGGGTACGAGCAGTACTTC. Its protein is CASDRGQGYEQYF. The chain uses TRBV6-1 and TRBJ2-7; 10 bases line up with TRBD1. The CDR3 sequence is 13 residues long. The V and J ends lost 8 bases and 4 bases, in that order; junction bases with no gene match: 5. Germline V gene sequence: CDR1 MNHNS, CDR2 SASEGT.